This T cell receptor (beta chain) was captured by sequencing in a study of TIL therapy for anti-PD-1-resistant metastatic lung cancer. Study context: Tumors were harvested before any PD-1/PD-L1 blockade. Median patient age was approximately 59, ranging about 35-80 years. General observations from the study: The baseline peripheral repertoire was partially replaced by infused TIL clonotypes that later decayed.

This was the immunoSEQ v3 assay. The protocol was immunoSEQ multiplex PCR, while the TCRdb copy is restricted to in-frame clones and leaves out a portion. In the table there are some 57,000 clones, around 86% of which are singletons. In regard to this clone: The antigen remains undetermined.

Germline V gives CDR1 MNHEY, CDR2 SVGAGI. V lost 5 bases, J lost 8 bases, and 13 bases lay in between. CDR3 length equals 13 residues. As for time point: pre-treatment sample, taken before nivolumab and TIL therapy. The TCR sequence derives from a person aged 25 to 80 with non-small cell lung cancer. V gene TRBV6-5 combines with J gene TRBJ2-1; perhaps TRBD1 as D (7 bases). The sample consisted of blood, taken at baseline. CDR3 sequence (DNA): TGTGCCAGCAGTCAGGGGGGTGGCTATGAGCAGTTCTTC. Residues: CASSQGGGYEQFF.